Listed below are T cell receptor beta chains from one sample, sequenced in a study of CD8+CD57+ T cells in acquired aplastic anemia. MiXCR, run by TCRdb on the reads, gives a single entry per CDR3 protein. The table includes 260,000 or so distinct CDR3 sequences, approximately 79% detected once. Sequencing was done on a sample of sorted CD4+, CD8+, or CD8+CD57+ T cells (not recorded which) from PBMCs. These receptors were obtained from a human donor with aplastic anemia. The CDR3 runs from the conserved cysteine through the conserved F or W. D genes are given only for firm matches. Clone sizes are given selectively: once, few, many, or a class where the clone is expanded.

j_gene | abundance | d_gene | v_gene | CDR3aa | CDR3nt
TRBJ1-1 | - | - | TRBV4-1 | CAVNRVAEAFF | TGCGCCGTCAACAGGGTCGCTGAAGCTTTCTTT
TRBJ2-5 | - | TRBD1 | TRBV7-4 | CASSSGLRGRAVLYF | TGTGCCAGCAGCTCAGGCCTTAGGGGGCGAGCAGTTCTTTACTTC
TRBJ1-4 | - | TRBD1 | TRBV5-1 | CASRGGTGDEKLFF | TGCGCCAGCAGAGGGGGGACAGGGGATGAAAAACTGTTTTTT
TRBJ2-7 | - | - | TRBV2 | CASSVLERVLDEQYF | TGTGCCAGCAGTGTGCTAGAGCGCGTGCTCGATGAGCAGTACTTC
TRBJ2-3 | - | - | TRBV12-3/TRBV12-4 | CASSFSTVMTDTQYF | TGTGCCAGCAGTTTCTCAACTGTAATGACAGATACGCAGTATTTT
TRBJ1-5 | few | TRBD1 | TRBV20-1 | CSARRGQGIGQPQHF | TGCAGTGCTAGAAGGGGACAGGGGATCGGTCAGCCCCAGCATTTT
TRBJ1-5 | - | - | TRBV19 | CASSIERWDQPQHF | TGTGCCAGTAGTATAGAGAGATGGGATCAGCCCCAGCATTTT
TRBJ2-5 | - | - | TRBV7-3 | CASSTDSGKETQHF | TGTGCCAGCAGCACAGACAGCGGCAAAGAGACCCAGCACTTC
TRBJ2-7 | - | - | TRBV7-3 | CASSSGGTWGETQEQYF | TGTGCCAGCAGTTCTGGCGGGACTTGGGGAGAGACCCAGGAGCAGTACTTC
TRBJ1-2 | - | TRBD1 | TRBV20-1 | CSAPTGQGNYGYTF | TGCAGTGCCCCCACTGGACAGGGAAACTATGGCTACACCTTC
TRBJ2-1 | - | TRBD1 | TRBV7-2 | CASSLTGGADYVF | TGTGCCAGCAGTTTGACAGGGGGCGCTGACTATGTCTTC
TRBJ2-1 | once | TRBD2 | TRBV7-8 | CASSSGLAIYNEQFF | TGTGCCAGCAGCTCGGGACTAGCCATTTACAATGAGCAGTTCTTC
TRBJ2-7 | once | TRBD1 | TRBV7-2 | CASTRDRGRYEQYF | TGTGCCAGCACCCGGGACAGGGGGCGGTACGAGCAGTACTTC
TRBJ1-1 | - | - | TRBV5-1 | CASSLDPAGQAFF | TGCGCCAGCAGCTTGGATCCAGCGGGGCAAGCTTTCTTT
TRBJ1-2 | once | - | TRBV5-1 | CASSFTIAMSYTF | TGTGCCAGCAGCTTTACTATCGCAATGAGCTACACCTTC
TRBJ1-5 | - | - | TRBV11-3 | CASSLERTGPQHF | TGTGCCAGCAGCTTGGAGAGGACCGGGCCCCAGCATTTT
TRBJ1-2 | - | - | TRBV7-9 | CASSLAGSYTF | TGTGCCAGCAGCTTAGCGGGTAGCTACACCTTC
TRBJ2-7 | - | - | TRBV9 | CASSVGGGSDKPYF | -
TRBJ1-1 | - | - | TRBV9 | CASSVYTASNTGAFF | TGTGCCAGCAGCGTGTACACCGCGAGCAACACCGGGGCTTTCTTT
TRBJ2-2 | - | - | TRBV11-3 | CASSLDLGGLFF | TGTGCCAGCAGCTTAGATCTCGGAGGGCTGTTTTTT
TRBJ1-1 | few | - | TRBV7-8 | CASSLERGPDTQAFF | TGTGCCAGCAGCTTAGAGCGAGGTCCCGATACTCAGGCTTTCTTT
TRBJ1-2 | few | TRBD1 | TRBV9 | CASSQGQVSGYTF | TGTGCCAGCAGCCAGGGACAGGTGTCCGGCTACACCTTC
TRBJ2-5 | - | TRBD2 | TRBV7-9 | CASSTSGGATETQYF | TGTGCCAGCAGCACTAGCGGGGGGGCGACGGAGACCCAGTACTTC
TRBJ1-4 | - | - | TRBV25-1 | CASSVLSGNEKLFF | TGTGCCAGCAGTGTATTATCCGGTAATGAAAAACTGTTTTTT
TRBJ1-2 | - | - | TRBV7-2 | CASSLAGGQVRSITF | TGTGCCAGCAGCTTAGCGGGAGGCCAGGTACGCAGTATTACCTTC
TRBJ1-1 | - | TRBD1 | TRBV5-5 | CASSVGDRQGGNTEAFF | TGTGCCAGCAGCGTGGGAGACCGACAGGGAGGAAACACCGAAGCTTTCTTT
TRBJ2-3 | few | - | TRBV14 | CASSHAGGTQYF | TGTGCCAGCAGCCACGCCGGAGGTACGCAGTATTTT
TRBJ1-1 | - | - | TRBV7-3 | CATSRAHGAKEAYF | TGTGCCACCAGCAGAGCCCACGGGGCTAAAGAAGCTTACTTT
TRBJ2-1 | - | - | TRBV7-8 | CASSIDRPGRTEPFF | TGTGCCAGCAGCATAGATCGACCAGGGAGGACTGAGCCGTTCTTC
TRBJ2-1 | - | TRBD2 | TRBV7-2 | CASSFHRDGGAHYQFF | TGTGCCAGCAGCTTTCATCGAGACGGGGGGGCCCATTACCAGTTCTTC
TRBJ2-3 | - | - | TRBV9 | CASREGGTHGQYF | TGTGCCAGCAGGGAGGGGGGCACACATGGGCAGTATTTT
TRBJ1-2 | - | - | TRBV11-2 | CASSPSRGGGYTF | TGCGCCAGCAGCCCTAGCAGAGGGGGAGGCTACACCTTC
TRBJ2-3 | - | TRBD2 | TRBV2 | CASRVAGGAATQYF | TGTGCCAGCAGGGTCGCGGGAGGTGCCGCTACGCAGTATTTT
TRBJ2-7 | once | TRBD1 | TRBV7-8 | CASSFGTGPGEQYF | TGTGCCAGCAGCTTCGGGACAGGGCCCGGCGAGCAGTACTTC
TRBJ1-2 | few | - | TRBV14 | CASSQGYYGYTF | TGTGCCAGCAGCCAAGGTTACTATGGCTACACCTTC
TRBJ2-1 | - | TRBD1 | TRBV19 | CASSVAGTASNEQFF | TGTGCCAGTAGTGTGGCTGGGACAGCTTCCAATGAGCAGTTCTTC
TRBJ1-1 | - | - | TRBV9 | CASSVDLGVTEAFF | TGTGCCAGCAGCGTAGATCTAGGGGTGACTGAAGCTTTCTTT
TRBJ2-1 | - | TRBD2 | TRBV19 | CARSIASGAYNEQFF | TGTGCTAGGAGTATAGCTAGCGGCGCCTACAATGAGCAGTTCTTC
TRBJ2-3 | - | - | TRBV9 | CASSVAGRTTDTHF | TGTGCCAGCAGCGTAGCGGGACGTACCACTGATACGCATTTT
TRBJ1-6 | - | TRBD1 | TRBV7-2 | CASSLGGGADYAYLHF | TGTGCCAGCAGCTTGGGAGGGGGCGCCGACTATGCCTACCTCCACTTT
TRBJ2-5 | once | - | TRBV7-6 | CASSFAHGRTAPQYF | TGTGCCAGCAGCTTTGCCCACGGCAGAACAGCGCCCCAGTACTTC
TRBJ1-2 | - | - | TRBV7-6 | CASSLAHGTLVSHYTF | TGTGCCAGCAGCTTAGCCCACGGGACGCTAGTATCCCACTACACCTTC
TRBJ1-5 | few | - | TRBV19 | CASSMRDQPQHF | TGTGCCAGTAGTATGAGGGATCAGCCCCAGCATTTT
TRBJ2-3 | - | TRBD2 | TRBV7-9 | CASSATSGGDNEQF | TGTGCCAGCAGCGCCACTAGCGGGGGGGACAACGAGCAGTTT
TRBJ2-3 | - | - | TRBV24-1 | CASWAGDTDKQYF | TGTGCCAGCTGGGCAGGGGACACAGATAAGCAGTATTTT
TRBJ1-1 | once | - | TRBV6-2/TRBV6-3 | CASNTHLTGNTEAFF | TGTGCCAGCAACACACATCTGACAGGGAACACTGAAGCTTTCTTT
TRBJ1-4 | once | TRBD1 | TRBV5-8 | CASSLTGWSEKLFF | TGCGCCAGCAGCCTGACAGGGTGGAGTGAAAAACTGTTTTTT
TRBJ2-6 | - | TRBD1 | TRBV7-9 | CASSPAQGRNTGVLTF | TGTGCCAGCAGCCCAGCACAGGGGCGGAACACCGGGGTGCTGACTTTC
TRBJ1-6 | - | TRBD1 | TRBV11-3 | CASSLDRTGYTEDF | TGTGCCAGCAGCTTAGATCGGACAGGGTACACTGAAGATTTT
TRBJ2-7 | - | - | TRBV7-2 | CASSFMQDQTYGQYF | TGTGCCAGCAGCTTCATGCAGGACCAAACCTACGGGCAGTACTTC
TRBJ2-7 | - | TRBD2 | TRBV7-9 | CASSLETRGRGQVF | TGTGCCAGCAGCTTAGAGACTAGAGGGAGGGGTCAAGTCTTC
TRBJ1-5 | - | - | TRBV9 | CASSREPNQPQHF | TGTGCCAGCAGCAGGGAACCTAATCAGCCCCAGCATTTT
TRBJ2-3 | - | - | TRBV7-9 | CANEVAACQETQYF | TGTGCCAACGAGGTAGCGGCGTGCCAAGAGACCCAGTACTTT
TRBJ2-7 | - | TRBD1 | TRBV2 | CASSGGTGVHEQYF | TGTGCCAGCAGTGGCGGGACAGGGGTCCACGAGCAGTACTTC